This TCR beta chain was profiled in a study of blood T cell repertoires in COVID-19 (dated by TCRdb to about 2020). About the study as a whole: Collaborator samples came from the United States, Italy and Spain and covered acute and convalescent phases of COVID-19. The prospective study material was composed of cDNA or gDNA derived from T cells, B-cell-depleted T cells, or PBMCs. Deeply sampled blood TCRbeta repertoires from subjects exposed to, actively infected with, or recovered from COVID-19 were included in the dataset. A freely available public database, intended as a resource for researchers studying the immune response to SARS-CoV-2, is where the repertoires were released. Samples were obtained from the ongoing ImmuneRACE study (first 160 participants) and from some 1,200 subjects provided by 6 global collaborators. Nearly every sample came with metadata listing a de-identified subject ID, COVID-19 status, age in years and sex. Where HLA class I and class II types were available, the types were taken from metadata supplied by the sample provider, not from assay-based typing. Broader findings and caveats from the paper: How much clinical and demographic metadata was included differed by source and by participant, and the metadata was provided uncurated.

TCRbeta CDR3 regions were amplified from genomic DNA by means of the immunoSEQ Assay, a bias-controlled multiplex PCR. The authors' analysis ran thus. Nucleated cell counts per sample were estimated from amplification of reference gene primers within the assay. To quantify the absolute abundance of each unique TCRbeta CDR3 rearrangement, sequence reads were collapsed and filtered. For each sample, productive Simpson clonality was calculated by taking the square root of Simpson's diversity index across productive rearrangements. TCRdb's version of the immuneACCESS table is confined to in-frame rearrangements and falls short of the full clone set. An unresolved V gene accounts for under half of the shortfall where checked; the remainder is of unknown origin. D and trimming come from the DNA, and the V and J calls and clone size come from that table. Within this sample are over 150,000 clones, with 70% to 80% of them counted one time only. Roughly 7.5% of the sample is in the top ten clones.

The CDR3 has 18 amino acids, counting the end cysteine and phenylalanine. The retained sequence is limited to the CDR3, 54 bases, with the frame set at the first base. The CDR1 and CDR2 encoded by the germline V gene are SNHLY and FYNNEI. V lost 4 bases and J lost 2 bases, and the count of bases not matched to a germline gene is 7. Each collaborating institution followed its own protocols to collect whole blood in K2EDTA tubes. For TCRbeta analysis, collaborators shipped samples as frozen whole blood, isolated PBMCs, or DNA extracted from either of those sample types. With regard to this clone: Its antigen remains undetermined. The sample holds no much larger clone one base away, and base qualities are not on file.

The V and J genes are TRBV2 and TRBJ2-3; 15 central bases correspond to TRBD2. What was sequenced was peripheral blood. This receptor was identified in a man aged 60 to 75 with acute or convalescent COVID-19. The CDR3 amino acid sequence is: CASSVPGLAGGLTDTQYF. In nucleotide form, the sequence is TGTGCCAGCAGTGTCCCGGGACTAGCGGGGGGACTCACAGATACGCAGTATTTT.